The 20 T cell receptor beta chains below come from one sample, sequenced in a study of T cell responses to AZD1222 COVID-19 vaccine. The repertoire was sequenced with immunoSEQ multiplex PCR; TCRdb's copy has only in-frame clones and lacks some. The table shows tens of thousands of clones, with 80% to 90% occurring only once. The specimen comprised peripheral blood, sampled 28 days after the second AZD1222 dose. These receptors were collected from an adult who received the AZD1222 COVID-19 vaccine.

V is TRBV28 and J is TRBJ1-1, with D uncertain. The ends were cut back, 2 bases at V and 3 bases at J, with 10 bases in the middle. Germline lookup yields CDR1 MDHEN and CDR2 SYDVKM. This CDR3 has 14 residues. CDR3 in DNA: TGTGCCAGCAGTTTAAGGTTCCGGGACACTGAAGCTTTCTTT. Encoded protein: CASSLRFRDTEAFF. The whole variable domain, filled in from reference TRBV28 and TRBJ1-1, reads DVKVTQSSRYLVKRTGEKVFLECVQDMDHENMFWYRQDPGLGLRLIYFSYDVKMKEKGDIPEGYSVSREKKERFSLILESASTNQTSMYLCASSLRFRDTEAFFGQGTRLTVV.

CDR3 protein: CASSFSLPNEQFF. The CDR3 coding sequence is TGTGCCAGCAGTTTTAGTCTTCCAAATGAGCAGTTCTTC. The chain combines TRBV12-3 or TRBV12-4 with TRBJ2-1; D unclear. This CDR3 has 13 residues. With 3 bases removed from V and 7 bases from J, the gap between germline ends came to 10 bases.

Turning to this clone: This sample includes further DNA sequences coding for the same CDR3. The genes are TRBV5-4 and TRBJ1-6; TRBD1 matches at 8 bases. V was pared by 0 bases and J by 3 bases, with 2 bases of the junction left unmatched. Germline V gene sequence: CDR1 SGHNT, CDR2 YYREEE (reference sequence). The CDR3 runs 16 residues. DNA of the CDR3: TGTGCCAGCAGCTTGGGCGGGACAGGCTATAATTCACCCCTCCACTTT. Translated: CASSLGGTGYNSPLHF.

V and J are TRBV10-1 and TRBJ1-3; 8 positions agree with TRBD1. There are 18 residues in the CDR3. The germline V gene has CDR1 WNHNN and CDR2 SYGVQD (reference sequence). Unmatched junction bases numbered 14, after V lost 3 bases and J lost 4 bases. CDR3 coding DNA: TGCGCCAGCAGTGACCTAGCAGGGGGCCCCGACTGGGGAAACACCATATATTTT. Its protein product is CASSDLAGGPDWGNTIYF.

The J gene is TRBJ2-7, the V gene TRBV2, with D tentatively TRBD2 (5 bases). The V gene's germline CDR1 is SNHLY and CDR2 FYNNEI. The CDR3 runs to 12 residues. With 1 base removed from V and 4 bases from J, the gap between germline ends came to 5 bases. CDR3 sequence (DNA): TGTGCCAGCAGTGAAGGAGGGTACGAGCAGTACTTC. Amino acids: CASSEGGYEQYF. The variable domain in full, with the rest retrieved from reference TRBV2 and TRBJ2-7, is EPEVTQTPSHQVTQMGQEVILRCVPISNHLYFYWYRQILGQKVEFLVSFYNNEISEKSEIFDDQFSVERPDGSNFTLKIRSTKLEDSAMYFCASSEGGYEQYFGPGTRLTVT.

The gene calls are TRBV7-3 and TRBJ2-5; D is possibly TRBD1 or TRBD2 (6 bases each). The germline CDR1 and CDR2 sequences are SGHTA and FQGTGA. V lost 0 bases and J 5 bases, leaving 13 bases between the germline ends. The CDR3 is made up of 15 amino acids. As DNA, the CDR3 is TGTGCCAGCAGCTTAACCGAGGGGGGTTTCGAGACCCAGTACTTC. Protein: CASSLTEGGFETQYF.

The chain joins TRBV6-5 to TRBJ1-1; no reliable D call. The CDR3 spans 14 residues. The germline CDR1 and CDR2 sequences are MNHEY and SVGAGI. Trimming left V 6 bases short and J 1 base short, with 12 bases between. For the CDR3, the DNA is TGTGCCAGCAGCGAGCGGGGTTCGAACACTGAAGCTTTCTTT. It specifies CASSERGSNTEAFF.

The genes are TRBV7-2 and TRBJ1-1; the match to TRBD1 covers 9 bases. The CDR3 runs 14 residues. Germline lookup yields CDR1 SGHTA and CDR2 FQGNSA. J gave up 11 bases and V 1 base, and 8 bases lay outside the gene matches. Here the CDR3 DNA reads TGTGCCAGCAGCTTAGTCGCTCGGACAGGGGTTGCTTTCTTT. Its translation is CASSLVARTGVAFF.

This sequence joins TRBV2 and TRBJ2-1; D remains ambiguous. Germline values: CDR1 SNHLY, CDR2 FYNNEI. The CDR3 is 12 residues long. Trimming took 8 bases from V and 8 from J, leaving 13 bases between them. The CDR3 DNA sequence: TGTGCCAGCCTCTTGGTGTCTGATGAGCAGTTCTTC. Its translation: CASLLVSDEQFF.

The chain recombines TRBV6-5 with TRBJ2-7; no firm D call. This CDR3 spans 14 amino acids. CDR1 and CDR2 from the germline V gene are MNHEY and SVGAGI. V was trimmed by 0 bases and J by 3 bases, leaving 9 bases between them. In DNA, the CDR3 is TGTGCCAGCAGTTACTCGGCACTGGGCTACGAGCAGTACTTC. Translation gives CASSYSALGYEQYF.

J is TRBJ1-2 and V is TRBV18; 7 bases are a match to TRBD1. The germline V gene has CDR1 KGHSH and CDR2 LQKENI. Trimming cost V 3 bases and J 4 bases; bases outside gene matches: 8. The CDR3 has 15 amino acids. The CDR3 DNA reads as TGTGCCAGCTCACCTAGGGACAGCTCTTTCTATGGCTACACCTTC. Translated: CASSPRDSSFYGYTF.

This rearrangement joins TRBV12-3 or TRBV12-4 to TRBJ1-2; D may be TRBD1 (5 bases). This CDR3 has 12 residues. The ends were cut back, 8 bases at V and 8 bases at J, with 15 bases in the middle. CDR3 sequence (DNA): TGTGCCAGCTCCATCCACGGGGGGGGCTACACCTTC. This encodes CASSIHGGGYTF.

The chain combines TRBV27 with TRBJ1-2; weak D call: TRBD1 (5 bases). The germline gives CDR1 MNHEY, CDR2 SMNVEV (reference sequence). This CDR3 spans 14 amino acids. Trimming removed 7 bases at V and 4 bases at J, with 16 bases between. The CDR3 nucleotides are TGTGCCAGCACGAAGCAGGGAGGCAGCTATGGCTACACCTTC. Translating gives CASTKQGGSYGYTF.

V usage is TRBV7-9 and J usage is TRBJ1-2, with D perhaps matching TRBD1 (6 bases). The CDR3 is 16 residues long. Germline V gives CDR1 SEHNR, CDR2 FQNEAQ (reference sequence). V lost 5 bases and J 7 bases, leaving 23 bases between the germline ends. In DNA form, the CDR3 reads TGTGCCAGCAGCCCGGCGGGGGGCGGGGGCCATTCTGGCTACACCTTC. Protein product: CASSPAGGGGHSGYTF.

This clone was seen only a few times. The V gene is TRBV6-1, the J gene TRBJ2-3, with TRBD2 matching over 13 bases. This CDR3 is 17 amino acids long. CDR1 and CDR2 (germline): MNHNS, SASEGT. The V and J ends lost 1 base and 2 bases, in that order; junction bases with no gene match: 3. Here the CDR3 reads CASSEELAGGPTDTQYF. DNA of the CDR3: TGTGCCAGCAGTGAAGAACTAGCGGGAGGGCCCACAGATACGCAGTATTTT.

This clone has more than one count but fewer than ten. The chain has TRBV15 and TRBJ2-2; possible D gene TRBD1, 6 bases. Trimming took 1 base from V and 1 from J, leaving 10 bases between them. Germline V gives CDR1 LNHNV, CDR2 YYDKDF (reference sequence). The CDR3 has 16 amino acids. The CDR3 spells CATSRGRTENTGELFF. CDR3 DNA: TGTGCCACCAGCAGAGGCCGGACAGAGAACACCGGGGAGCTGTTTTTT.

This chain connects TRBV9 to TRBJ1-5; D not resolved. CDR1 is SGDLS, CDR2 YYNGEE, per germline. Trimming cost V 1 base and J 0 bases, with 8 bases left between them. This CDR3 comprises 15 residues. The DNA of the CDR3 is TGTGCCAGCAGCGTATCCTCTGATAGCAATCAGCCCCAGCATTTT. It specifies CASSVSSDSNQPQHF. Looking up the rest from reference TRBV9 and TRBJ1-5 gives the full variable domain: DSGVTQTPKHLITATGQRVTLRCSPRSGDLSVYWYQQSLDQGLQFLIQYYNGEERAKGNILERFSAQQFPDLHSELNLSSLELGDSALYFCASSVSSDSNQPQHFGDGTRLSIL.

This clone appeared a few times. The gene calls are TRBV18 and TRBJ2-5; possible D gene TRBD2, 5 bases. The germline V and J ends were trimmed by 1 base and 1 base, with 19 bases remaining between them. The CDR3 totals 18 residues. Germline CDR1 is KGHSH and CDR2 is LQKENI. CDR3 residues: CASSPLGPGKIAQETQYF. In nucleotides, the CDR3 is TGTGCCAGCTCACCACTTGGGCCGGGAAAAATAGCCCAAGAGACCCAGTACTTC.

The chain carries TRBV12-3 or TRBV12-4 and TRBJ1-1; D call uncertain. This CDR3 has 13 residues. Trimming removed 4 bases from V and 1 base from J, with 7 bases in between. CDR3 in amino acids: CASSSNRNTEAFF. The CDR3, as DNA: TGTGCCAGCAGTTCAAACAGGAACACTGAAGCTTTCTTT.

This chain connects TRBV7-9 to TRBJ1-1, with D possibly matching TRBD1 (5 bases). Trimming stripped 5 bases from V and 3 bases from J, with 13 bases between. Germline assignment: CDR1 SEHNR and CDR2 FQNEAQ (reference sequence). The CDR3 is 14 residues long. The CDR3 protein is CASSRGRDDTEAFF. The CDR3 DNA reads as TGTGCCAGCAGCCGGGGACGGGACGACACTGAAGCTTTCTTT.